These T cell receptor beta chains were read from a single sample in a study of blood T cell repertoires in COVID-19. Clones were read by immunoSEQ multiplex PCR, and TCRdb kept only the in-frame ones, dropping some. The sample yields hundreds of thousands of clones, roughly 86% seen once. The specimen sequenced was PBMCs or T cells enriched from blood (not recorded which). The receptors were sampled from a woman in her late teens or twenties who had recovered from COVID-19. Each CDR3 is given with its conserved first and last residue.

V: TRBV24-1
CDR3: CATSDSLGGSGISYNEQFF

V: TRBV7-4
CDR3: CASSLPHRPSYVFSYNEQFF

V: TRBV5-1
CDR3: CASSSYGHMNTEAFF

V: TRBV7-3
CDR3: CASSLWGSQNTGELFF

V: TRBV7-9
CDR3: CANERAGGTDTQYF

V: TRBV6-4
CDR3: CASSETTGQGKIYEQYF

V: TRBV4-3
CDR3: CASSQDLRGNTGELFF

V: TRBV2
CDR3: CASSVHPEAFF

V: TRBV27
CDR3: CASSYNGQGSYEQYF

V: TRBV6-1
CDR3: CASSEGRTSGRSDTQYF

V: TRBV12-3/TRBV12-4
CDR3: CAITGGEDYGYTF

V: TRBV7-9
CDR3: CASSTGYEQYF

V: TRBV5-4
CDR3: CASSLEVTGGDNEQFF

V: TRBV25-1
CDR3: CASSGQGRQPQHF

V: TRBV21-1
CDR3: CASSKELRASGRLRIYEQYF

V: TRBV5-6
CDR3: CASSPGFTTGNTIYF

V: TRBV7-3
CDR3: CASSLTPDSSGANVLTF

V: TRBV5-4
CDR3: CASSVQGTINEQYF

V: TRBV5-1
CDR3: CASSDRAGNTIYF

V: TRBV10-3
CDR3: CAISGDREGYTF

V: TRBV25-1
CDR3: CASSQPGGDTEAFF

V: TRBV6-1
CDR3: CASSEVLAGGRHEQYF

V: TRBV7-9
CDR3: CASSLVGQDTGELFF

V: TRBV28
CDR3: CASRTGILYGYTF

V: TRBV28
CDR3: CASSLVPEARTQHF

V: TRBV9
CDR3: CASSSPGQNVYGYTF

V: TRBV30
CDR3: CAWSPGGTGYEKLFF

V: TRBV6-5
CDR3: CASSWTSGITGELFF

V: TRBV19
CDR3: CASSAHAGTGTNSPLHF

V: TRBV7-9
CDR3: CASSAGTADTQYF

V: TRBV7-2
CDR3: CASSLTRGGQGMNGYTF

V: TRBV28
CDR3: CASTKDRERYGYTF

V: TRBV15
CDR3: CATSRDQGAYNEQFF

V: TRBV20-1
CDR3: CSASPKTDGTQYF

V: TRBV7-9
CDR3: CASSSGTSATPYEQYF

V: TRBV18
CDR3: CASSPAGMQLNEQFF

V: TRBV5-4
CDR3: CASSLAGLRISGDTDTQYF

V: TRBV28
CDR3: CASSFGQGARNGYTF

V: TRBV5-1
CDR3: CASSPPDREFRAFF

V: TRBV20-1
CDR3: CSAFRGEKLFF

V: TRBV11-2
CDR3: CASSSGQGRTEAFF

V: TRBV28
CDR3: CASSSVGSGANVLTF

V: TRBV6-5
CDR3: CASQRDRNSPLHF

V: TRBV21-1
CDR3: CASSPHRFDYGYTF

V: TRBV19
CDR3: CASSIYLWGGSVNTEAFF

V: TRBV21-1
CDR3: CASSNGGKYQETQYF

V: TRBV6-2/TRBV6-3
CDR3: CASSYEFGLFNQPQHF

V: TRBV5-1
CDR3: CASSLVKSSYNEQFF

V: TRBV21-1
CDR3: CASSPRQGAEGYNEQFF

V: TRBV19
CDR3: CASSRTGGRGTGELFF

V: TRBV4-1
CDR3: CASSQAGSYGYTF

V: TRBV4-1
CDR3: CASKELAGDFNEQFF

V: TRBV4-2
CDR3: CASSHPAGRPDTGELFF

V: TRBV9
CDR3: CASSVHVGLAPDTQYF

V: TRBV15
CDR3: CATSRDRTSYEQYF